This is a list of T cell receptor beta chains from one sample in a study of T cell clonotyping in hematopoietic cell transplantation. Clones were read by immunoSEQ multiplex PCR, and TCRdb kept only the in-frame ones, dropping some. The repertoire has over 8,500 clones, approximately 79% of them found once; the top ten carry around 50%. This specimen was peripheral blood mononuclear cells, taken 180 days after allogeneic stem cell transplant. The receptors derive from a female patient aged 50 to 65 who had an allogeneic stem cell transplant from a related donor, so the T cells may come from the graft donor. Some clones in this sample may be carry-over from other donors' samples. CDR3s include the opening cysteine and the closing phenylalanine or tryptophan. The D gene is left open where the match is weak. The size of a clone is reported for some rows only, either as once, few or many, or as a class for expanded clones.

clone size	D gene	J gene	V gene	CDR3 DNA	CDR3 protein
-	-	TRBJ2-3	TRBV30	TGTGCCTGGAGTACCGGGCCGAGCACAGATACGCAGTATTTT	CAWSTGPSTDTQYF
-	TRBD1	TRBJ2-7	TRBV4-3	TGCGCCAGCAGCCAAGGGAGGGACAGGGACTCCTACGAGCAGTACTTC	CASSQGRDRDSYEQYF
-	-	TRBJ2-7	TRBV7-2	TGTGCCAGCAGCTTAGGACCCGGGACCTCCCCCTACGAGCAGTACTTC	CASSLGPGTSPYEQYF
-	-	TRBJ2-2	TRBV7-7	TGTGCCAGCAGCTCCTTTGGGGGCGGGGAGCTGTTTTTT	CASSSFGGGELFF
-	-	TRBJ2-2	TRBV29-1	TGCAGCGTTCCTGAGAACACCGGGGAGCTGTTTTTT	CSVPENTGELFF
-	-	TRBJ2-5	TRBV7-9	TGTGCCAGCAGCTTAAACCCTTCCCAAGGGACCCAGTACTTC	CASSLNPSQGTQYF
-	-	TRBJ1-1	TRBV5-1	TGCGCCAGCAGCTCTACGGGAAGGAACACTGAAGCTTTCTTT	CASSSTGRNTEAFF
-	-	TRBJ1-1	TRBV7-3	TGTGCCAGCAGCTCGGGTGGGGGGCTGAACACTGAAGCTTTCTTT	CASSSGGGLNTEAFF
-	-	TRBJ1-1	TRBV11-3	TGTGCCAGCAGCCAGGGAGGGCCGGCCACTGAAGCTTTCTTT	CASSQGGPATEAFF
-	TRBD1	TRBJ2-7	TRBV6-5	TGTGCCAGCAGTTTAAAGACAGGGATCAACGAGCAGTACTTC	CASSLKTGINEQYF
-	-	TRBJ1-5	TRBV7-9	TGTGCCAGCAGCTTAGAGGACGGGTATAGCAATCAGCCCCAGCATTTT	CASSLEDGYSNQPQHF
-	TRBD1	TRBJ1-5	TRBV12-5	TGTGCTAGTGGCCCCAGGGGGCGTCAGCCCCAGCATTTT	CASGPRGRQPQHF
-	-	TRBJ1-6	TRBV9	TGTGCCAGCAGCGTTCGGGGGCAATTTTCACCCCTCCACTTT	CASSVRGQFSPLHF
-	TRBD1	TRBJ1-2	TRBV7-6	TGTGCCAGCAGCTTCGGACTGACAGGGGCCTATGGCTACACCTTC	CASSFGLTGAYGYTF
-	-	TRBJ2-2	TRBV25-1	TGTGCCAGCAGTGAAAACACAGAGGGGGAGCTGTTTTTT	CASSENTEGELFF
few	TRBD1	TRBJ2-7	TRBV19	TGTGCCAGTAGCCTGGGACAGGGGATATCAGGCGAGCAGTACTTC	CASSLGQGISGEQYF
few	-	TRBJ1-3	TRBV6-6	TGTGCCACTACGTGGGGCCTCGGGAACACCATATATTTT	CATTWGLGNTIYF
-	-	TRBJ2-5	TRBV4-3	TGCGCCAGCAGCCAAGAACGGGCAGGAGGGCCCAAAGAGACCCAGTACTTC	CASSQERAGGPKETQYF